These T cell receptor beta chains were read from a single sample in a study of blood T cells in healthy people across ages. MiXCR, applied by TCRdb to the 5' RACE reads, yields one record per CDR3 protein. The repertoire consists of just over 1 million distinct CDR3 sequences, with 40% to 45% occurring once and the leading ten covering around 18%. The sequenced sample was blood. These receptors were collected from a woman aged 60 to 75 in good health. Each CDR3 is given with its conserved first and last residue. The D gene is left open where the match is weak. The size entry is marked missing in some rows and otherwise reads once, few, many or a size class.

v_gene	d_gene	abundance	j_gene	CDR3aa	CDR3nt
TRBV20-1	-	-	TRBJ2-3	CSARGGITDTQYF	TGCAGTGCTAGGGGCGGCATCACAGATACGCAGTATTTT
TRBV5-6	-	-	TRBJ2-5	CASRQSGGVETQYF	TGTGCCAGCAGGCAAAGTGGGGGTGTTGAGACCCAGTACTTC
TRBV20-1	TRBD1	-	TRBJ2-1	CSAERGPGPNEQFF	TGCAGTGCTGAAAGGGGGCCGGGCCCCAATGAGCAGTTCTTC
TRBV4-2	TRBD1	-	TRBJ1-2	CASSQVPGQGLYGYTF	TGTGCCAGCAGCCAAGTGCCGGGACAGGGACTCTATGGCTACACCTTC
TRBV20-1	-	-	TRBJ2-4	CSALGPENIQYF	TGCAGTGCTTTAGGGCCCGAAAACATTCAGTACTTC
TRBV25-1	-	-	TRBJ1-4	CASSRPSGANEKLFF	TGTGCCAGCTCCAGACCCTCGGGGGCTAATGAAAAACTGTTTTTT
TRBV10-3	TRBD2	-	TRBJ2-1	CAIREDSGSSYNEQFF	TGTGCCATCAGAGAAGATAGCGGGAGTAGCTACAATGAGCAGTTCTTC
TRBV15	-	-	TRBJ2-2	CATRGGTGELFF	TGTGCCACCAGAGGGGGGACCGGGGAGCTGTTTTTT
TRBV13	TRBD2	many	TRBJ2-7	CASSSRTSGSYEQYF	TGTGCCAGCAGCTCTCGGACTAGCGGGAGCTACGAGCAGTACTTC
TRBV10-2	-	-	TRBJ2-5	CASSEVRGDRETQYF	TGCGCCAGCAGTGAGGTTAGGGGGGATCGTGAGACCCAGTACTTC
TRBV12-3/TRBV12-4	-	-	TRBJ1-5	CASSLEAHYSNQPQHF	TGTGCCAGCAGTTTAGAGGCACACTATAGCAATCAGCCCCAGCATTTT
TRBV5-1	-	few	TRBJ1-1	CASSLDPTGITEAFF	TGCGCCAGCAGCTTGGACCCTACAGGGATCACTGAAGCTTTCTTT
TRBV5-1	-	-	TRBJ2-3	CASSPLRSSTDTQYF	TGCGCCAGCAGCCCCCTACGGTCAAGCACAGATACGCAGTATTTT
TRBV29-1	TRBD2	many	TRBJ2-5	CSVETGGRFGETQYF	TGCAGCGTTGAAACGGGAGGGAGGTTCGGAGAGACCCAGTACTTC
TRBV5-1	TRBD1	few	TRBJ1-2	CASRPRQGPNYGYTF	TGCGCCAGCAGACCTAGACAGGGTCCTAACTATGGCTACACCTTC
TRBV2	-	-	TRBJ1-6	CASSEGGANSPLHF	TGTGCCAGCAGTGAGGGGGGCGCGAATTCACCCCTCCACTTT